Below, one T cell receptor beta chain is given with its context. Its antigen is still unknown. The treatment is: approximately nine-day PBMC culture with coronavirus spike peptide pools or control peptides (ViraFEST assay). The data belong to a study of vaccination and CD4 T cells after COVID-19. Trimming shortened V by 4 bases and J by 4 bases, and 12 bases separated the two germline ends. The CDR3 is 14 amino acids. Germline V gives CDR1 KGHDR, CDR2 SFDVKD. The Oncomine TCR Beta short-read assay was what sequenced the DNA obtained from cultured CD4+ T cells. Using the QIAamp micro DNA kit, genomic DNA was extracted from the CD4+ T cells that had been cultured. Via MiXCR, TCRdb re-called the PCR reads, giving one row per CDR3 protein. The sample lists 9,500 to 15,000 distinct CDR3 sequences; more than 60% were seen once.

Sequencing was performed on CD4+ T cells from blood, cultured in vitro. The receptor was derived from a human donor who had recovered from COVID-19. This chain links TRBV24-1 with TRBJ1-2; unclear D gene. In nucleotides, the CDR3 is TGTGCCACCAGTGACTCACGACGACTCTATGGCTACACCTTC. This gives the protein CATSDSRRLYGYTF.